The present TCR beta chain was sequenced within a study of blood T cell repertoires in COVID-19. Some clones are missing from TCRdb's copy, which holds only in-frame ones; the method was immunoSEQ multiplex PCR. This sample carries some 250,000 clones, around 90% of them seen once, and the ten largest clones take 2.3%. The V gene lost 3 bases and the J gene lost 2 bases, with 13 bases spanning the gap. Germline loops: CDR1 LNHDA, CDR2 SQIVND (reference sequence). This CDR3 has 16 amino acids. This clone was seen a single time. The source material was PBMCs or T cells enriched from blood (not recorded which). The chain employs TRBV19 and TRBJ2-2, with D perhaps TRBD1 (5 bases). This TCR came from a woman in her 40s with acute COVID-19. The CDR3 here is CASSIGRQGNTGELFF. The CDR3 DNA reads TGTGCCAGTAGTATCGGTCGGCAGGGTAACACCGGGGAGCTGTTTTTT.